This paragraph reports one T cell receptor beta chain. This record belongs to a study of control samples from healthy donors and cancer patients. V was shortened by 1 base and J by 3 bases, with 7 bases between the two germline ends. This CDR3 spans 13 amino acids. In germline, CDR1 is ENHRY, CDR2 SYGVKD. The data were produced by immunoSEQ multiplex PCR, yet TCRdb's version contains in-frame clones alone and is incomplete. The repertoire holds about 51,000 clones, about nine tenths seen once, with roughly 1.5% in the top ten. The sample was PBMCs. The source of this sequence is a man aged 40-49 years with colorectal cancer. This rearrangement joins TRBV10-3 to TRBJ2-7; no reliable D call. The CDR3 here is CAISEFAGYEQYF. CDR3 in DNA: TGTGCCATCAGTGAGTTCGCCGGCTACGAGCAGTACTTC.